The 13 T cell receptor beta chains below were found in one sample sequenced in a study of blood T cell repertoires in COVID-19. TCRdb's table, derived via immunoSEQ multiplex PCR, lists solely in-frame clones and lacks some. The table shows 200,000 to 250,000 clones, with around nine tenths occurring only once. The material sequenced was peripheral blood. Source of these receptors: a woman aged 60-75 years who had recovered from COVID-19.

In its sample, this clone was seen many times. The chain carries TRBV7-8 and TRBJ2-5, with unresolved D. The CDR3 sequence is 16 residues long. The germline gives CDR1 SGHVS, CDR2 FQNEAQ. V lost 2 bases and J lost 0, with 13 bases in between. CDR3 sequence reads: CASSLLGLQDQETQYF. CDR3 nucleotide sequence: TGTGCCAGCAGCTTATTAGGTTTGCAGGACCAAGAGACCCAGTACTTC.

This chain joins TRBV20-1 and TRBJ2-7, with unresolved D. V lost 3 bases and J lost 0, with 12 bases in between. This CDR3 contains 14 residues. Germline assignment: CDR1 DFQATT and CDR2 SNEGSKA (reference sequence). In nucleotides, the CDR3 is TGCAGTGCTAGTGTTCCCGGTAGCTCCTACGAGCAGTACTTC. Encoded protein: CSASVPGSSYEQYF.

The gene calls are TRBV5-5 and TRBJ2-3; D remains unclear. Germline V lookup: CDR1 SGHKS, CDR2 YYEKEE (reference sequence). The CDR3 is 14 amino acids. The ends were cut back, 0 bases at V and 0 bases at J, with 5 bases in the middle. The CDR3 is CASSLGASTDTQYF. CDR3 bases: TGTGCCAGCAGCTTGGGAGCTAGCACAGATACGCAGTATTTT.

The V call is TRBV5-4, the J call TRBJ2-1; a possible D gene is TRBD2 (7 bases). With 5 bases removed from V and 9 bases from J, the gap between germline ends came to 15 bases. The CDR3 sequence is 13 residues long. Germline lookup yields CDR1 SGHNT and CDR2 YYREEE (reference sequence). The DNA for the CDR3 is TGTGCCAGCAGGCAAGGGGGGGCCAGTGAGCAGTTCTTC. Protein sequence: CASRQGGASEQFF.

The rearrangement links TRBV5-8 to TRBJ1-2, with 11 bases identical to TRBD1. This CDR3 is 16 amino acids long. Per the germline V gene, CDR1 is SGHTS and CDR2 is YDEGEE. V shed 0 bases, J shed 4 bases, and the junction held 5 bases outside the gene matches. The CDR3 is CASSLVGTGGFYGYTF. Here the CDR3 DNA reads TGTGCCAGCAGCTTGGTTGGGACAGGGGGGTTCTATGGCTACACCTTC.

The chain employs TRBV29-1 and TRBJ2-3, with a weak D call TRBD2 (5 bases). Germline CDR1 SQVTM, CDR2 ANQGSEA. The V and J ends lost 7 bases and 6 bases respectively, with 14 bases between them. The CDR3 extends over 12 amino acids. The CDR3 DNA follows: TGCAGCGCCGGACCTAGCAGGGATACGCAGTATTTT. This gives the protein CSAGPSRDTQYF.

V and J are TRBV7-8 and TRBJ2-7, with D unclear. The length of the CDR3 is 12 residues. Germline V gene data show CDR1 as SGHVS and CDR2 as FQNEAQ. V lost 5 bases and J lost 3, with 8 bases in between. CDR3 DNA sequence: TGTGCCAGCAGCACCACTGACTACGAGCAGTACTTC. Encoded protein: CASSTTDYEQYF.

This chain joins TRBV9 and TRBJ2-2, with TRBD2 matching 11 bases. After removal of 0 bases from V and 6 bases from J, the junction contained 7 bases not matched to a gene. Germline CDR1 is SGDLS and CDR2 is YYNGEE. CDR3 size: 17 residues. The CDR3 nucleotides read TGTGCCAGCAGCGTAGGTCTAGCGGGGGGACCAGCCGGGGAGCTGTTTTTT. It is translated as CASSVGLAGGPAGELFF. Combining the CDR3 with reference TRBV9 and TRBJ2-2 gives the whole variable domain DSGVTQTPKHLITATGQRVTLRCSPRSGDLSVYWYQQSLDQGLQFLIQYYNGEERAKGNILERFSAQQFPDLHSELNLSSLELGDSALYFCASSVGLAGGPAGELFFGEGSRLTVL.

CDR3 amino acids: CASERRGYTGELFF. CDR3 in DNA: TGTGCCAGCGAACGCAGGGGGTACACCGGGGAGCTGTTTTTT. The rearrangement links TRBV6-5 to TRBJ2-2; 7 positions agree with TRBD1. Germline loops: CDR1 MNHEY, CDR2 SVGAGI. This CDR3 has 14 residues. Trimming removed 8 bases from V and 3 bases from J; junction bases left unmatched: 6.

This chain's CDR3 is CASSFLGGQNNEQFF. Here the CDR3 DNA reads TGTGCCAGCAGCTTTCTGGGGGGGCAGAACAATGAGCAGTTCTTC. The chain uses TRBV7-3 and TRBJ2-1; D perhaps matches TRBD2 (7 bases). This CDR3 has 15 residues. Germline assignment: CDR1 SGHTA and CDR2 FQGTGA. The germline V and J ends were trimmed by 3 bases and 5 bases, with 14 bases remaining between them.

This clone was detected a few times. The chain has TRBV24-1 and TRBJ1-3, with D hard to call. The CDR3 length is 14 residues. The V gene lost 9 bases and the J gene lost 0 bases, with 11 bases spanning the gap. The germline V gene encodes CDR1 KGHDR and CDR2 SFDVKD. In nucleotides, the CDR3 is TGTGCCACCCTTGAGGGCCCCTCTGGAAACACCATATATTTT. Encoded protein: CATLEGPSGNTIYF.

CDR3 sequence reads: CASSFTGILNEQFF. The CDR3 bases are TGTGCCAGCAGTTTCACAGGGATTCTCAATGAGCAGTTCTTC. The genes are TRBV28 and TRBJ2-1; D may be TRBD1 (6 bases). V lost 3 bases and J lost 6, with 12 bases in between. The V gene's germline CDR1 is MDHEN and CDR2 SYDVKM. The CDR3 runs 14 residues.

The V and J genes are TRBV9 and TRBJ1-2; 7 positions agree with TRBD1. This CDR3 is 13 amino acids long. V lost 4 bases, J lost 8 bases, and 8 bases stayed unmatched. Germline V gene sequence: CDR1 SGDLS, CDR2 YYNGEE. DNA for the CDR3: TGTGCCAGCAGCCAAGGACAGGCTCAGGGCTACACCTTC. This gives the protein CASSQGQAQGYTF.